Each of the 13 T cell receptor beta chains below was sequenced from the same sample in a study of identical twins (dated by TCRdb to the mid-2010s). Libraries came from 5' RACE. Sequencer: Illumina HiSeq 2000. In TCRdb, the public reads were trimmed at Q25 with fastp and aligned with MiXCR, with productive beta chains retained. Rows are unified per CDR3 protein, each entry keeping the most common DNA and genes. This sample is represented by approximately 700,000 distinct CDR3 sequences; roughly 18% of them were singletons. In total, the top ten clones hold about 12% of the sample. The data were also submitted as part of a second study, on T cells expressing NK-cell markers.

Sequencing was carried out using PBMCs. These TCRs come from a woman aged 18 to 35 in good health.

This clonotype was seen a few times. The rearrangement uses TRBV5-1 and TRBJ2-3; possible D gene TRBD1, 6 bases. Germline V lookup: CDR1 SGHRS, CDR2 YFSETQ. There are 15 residues in the CDR3. Trimming removed 2 bases at V and 4 bases at J, with 14 bases between. The CDR3 spells CASSFLTGPSDTQYF. CDR3 bases: TGCGCCAGCAGCTTTCTAACAGGGCCGTCAGATACGCAGTATTTT.

For the CDR3, the DNA is TGCAGTGCTAGAGGGGGTAGGGGGACTATAGGCTACGAGCAGTACTTC. Its translation: CSARGGRGTIGYEQYF. The chain carries TRBV20-1 and TRBJ2-7; TRBD2 is a possible D gene (7 bases). Trimming stripped 1 base from V and 3 bases from J, with 19 bases between. The CDR3 runs 16 residues. Germline CDR1 and CDR2: DFQATT and SNEGSKA (reference sequence).

This clonotype has more than one count but fewer than ten. The chain is built from TRBV6-1 and TRBJ2-5; tentatively, D is TRBD2 (5 bases). Germline lookup yields CDR1 MNHNS and CDR2 SASEGT. V gave up 6 bases and J gave up 1 base, with 12 bases separating them. The CDR3 is made up of 14 amino acids. In nucleotides, the CDR3 is TGTGCCAGCAGCCCCGACTATTCCCAAGAGACCCAGTACTTC. Translation: CASSPDYSQETQYF.

This clonotype was seen only a few times. This chain links TRBV7-2 with TRBJ2-3; weak D call: TRBD2 (5 bases). CDR3 length: 15 amino acids. Looked up from germline, CDR1 is SGHTA and CDR2 is FQGNSA. Deletions cut 4 bases from V and 4 bases from J, with 15 bases between. CDR3 sequence: CASSYHGSEADTQYF. CDR3 sequence (DNA): TGTGCCAGCAGCTACCATGGGAGCGAGGCAGATACGCAGTATTTT.

The chain carries TRBV5-8 and TRBJ2-2; 10 bases are shared with TRBD1. The CDR3 runs to 15 residues. Germline values: CDR1 SGHTS, CDR2 YDEGEE. The ends lost 4 bases at V and 3 bases at J; junction bases unmatched: 3. The CDR3 region has the DNA TGTGCCAGCAGCGGCGGGACAGGGGACACCGGGGAGCTGTTTTTT. This gives the protein CASSGGTGDTGELFF.

This chain uses TRBV10-3 with TRBJ2-7; a possible D gene is TRBD2 (6 bases). Germline V lookup: CDR1 ENHRY, CDR2 SYGVKD. The CDR3 contains 14 residues. Trimming pared 10 bases from V and 2 bases from J, leaving 18 bases between. The CDR3 DNA reads TGTGCCACTTGGGGGGTTTCAGGGACCTACGAGCAGTACTTC. This sequence encodes CATWGVSGTYEQYF.

The chain recombines TRBV7-9 with TRBJ2-1; no clear D gene. V lost 5 bases, J lost 0 bases, and 11 bases lay in between. The CDR3 spans 15 residues. CDR1 SEHNR and CDR2 FQNEAQ come from the germline V gene (reference sequence). The CDR3 DNA reads TGTGCCAGCAGCCGTTATATAAGCTCCTACAATGAGCAGTTCTTC. Amino acids: CASSRYISSYNEQFF.

This clonotype was seen repeatedly, ten times or more. The gene calls are TRBV29-1 and TRBJ2-1; TRBD2 matches 9 bases. With 4 bases clipped from V and 7 bases from J, the junction kept 5 bases outside the gene matches. Per germline, CDR1 SQVTM and CDR2 ANQGSEA. CDR3 size: 13 residues. Written as DNA, the CDR3 is TGCAGCGTTGCTCGCGGGGGGGGAAATGAGCAGTTCTTC. This sequence encodes CSVARGGGNEQFF.

V is TRBV7-2 and J is TRBJ2-7; no reliable D call. From germline, CDR1 is SGHTA and CDR2 FQGNSA. The V and J ends lost 10 bases and 3 bases respectively, with 10 bases between them. This CDR3 comprises 11 residues. CDR3 sequence reads: CATTSHYEQYF. The CDR3, as DNA: TGTGCCACAACTTCGCACTACGAGCAGTACTTC.

This clonotype was observed a handful of times. The CDR3 DNA follows: TGTGCCAGCAGTTACACGGGACATAAGAACACCGGGGAGCTGTTTTTT. Translating gives CASSYTGHKNTGELFF. V usage is TRBV5-6 and J usage is TRBJ2-2; D is perhaps TRBD1 (6 bases). Germline V lookup: CDR1 SGHDT, CDR2 YYEEEE. The CDR3 is made up of 16 amino acids. Trimming took 5 bases from V and 1 from J, leaving 15 bases between them.

This clonotype came up a few times. V and J are TRBV9 and TRBJ2-3, with 12 positions matching TRBD2. Germline trimming cut 0 bases from V and 4 bases from J; bases unmatched to any gene: 6. Germline V gene sequence: CDR1 SGDLS, CDR2 YYNGEE. This CDR3 region has 17 residues. CDR3 protein: CASSVEGLAGGSDTQYF. CDR3 nucleotide sequence: TGTGCCAGCAGCGTAGAGGGGCTAGCGGGAGGGTCAGATACGCAGTATTTT.

This clonotype was seen only a few times. This chain's CDR3 is CASSISGGAYNEQFF. CDR3 nucleotide sequence: TGTGCCAGCAGTATTAGCGGGGGGGCCTACAATGAGCAGTTCTTC. V is TRBV6-1 and J is TRBJ2-1, with 11 bases lining up with TRBD2. The CDR3 is 15 amino acids. The V segment lost 5 bases and the J segment 2 bases; nucleotides outside the gene matches: 2. Germline CDR1 MNHNS, CDR2 SASEGT.

The rearrangement links TRBV5-1 to TRBJ2-2; no clear D. Between the trimmed V and J ends, which lost 4 bases and 0 bases, there was a span of 10 bases. This CDR3 region has 15 residues. Per the germline V gene, CDR1 is SGHRS and CDR2 is YFSETQ. The CDR3 coding sequence is TGCGCCAGCAGCGCGAAACAGCCGAACACCGGGGAGCTGTTTTTT. Protein product: CASSAKQPNTGELFF.